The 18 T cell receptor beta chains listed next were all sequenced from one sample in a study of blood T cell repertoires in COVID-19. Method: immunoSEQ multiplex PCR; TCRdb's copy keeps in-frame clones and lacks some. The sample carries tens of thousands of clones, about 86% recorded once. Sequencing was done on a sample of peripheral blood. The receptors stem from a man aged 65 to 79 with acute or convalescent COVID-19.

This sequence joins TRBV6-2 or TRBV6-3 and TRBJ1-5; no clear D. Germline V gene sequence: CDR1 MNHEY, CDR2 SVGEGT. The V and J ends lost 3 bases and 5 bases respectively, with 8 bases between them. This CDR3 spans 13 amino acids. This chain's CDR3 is CASSYGLDQPQHF. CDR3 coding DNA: TGTGCCAGCAGTTATGGGCTTGATCAGCCCCAGCATTTT.

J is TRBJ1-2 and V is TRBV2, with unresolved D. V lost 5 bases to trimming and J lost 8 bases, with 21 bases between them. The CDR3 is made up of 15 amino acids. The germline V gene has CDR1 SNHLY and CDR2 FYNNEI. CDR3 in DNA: TGTGCCAGCAGTCGCATACTGGTCGCAGGTAACGGCTACACCTTC. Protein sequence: CASSRILVAGNGYTF.

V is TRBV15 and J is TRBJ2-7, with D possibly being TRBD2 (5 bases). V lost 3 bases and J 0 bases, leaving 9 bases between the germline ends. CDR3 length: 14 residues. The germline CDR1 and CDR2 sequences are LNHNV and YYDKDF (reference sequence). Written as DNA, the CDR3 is TGTGCCACCAGCAGTGCCCGGGACTCCTACGAGCAGTACTTC. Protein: CATSSARDSYEQYF.

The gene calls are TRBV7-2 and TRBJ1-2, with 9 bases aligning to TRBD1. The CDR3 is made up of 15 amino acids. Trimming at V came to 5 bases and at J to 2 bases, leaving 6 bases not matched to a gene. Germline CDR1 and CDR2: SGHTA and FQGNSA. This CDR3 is CASSVGQGRNYGYTF. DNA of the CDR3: TGTGCCAGCAGCGTGGGACAGGGCCGGAACTATGGCTACACCTTC.

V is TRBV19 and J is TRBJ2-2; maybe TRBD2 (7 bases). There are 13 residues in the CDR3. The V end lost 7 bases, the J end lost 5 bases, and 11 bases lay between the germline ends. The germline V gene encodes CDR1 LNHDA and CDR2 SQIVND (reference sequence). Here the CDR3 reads CASIGGRTGELFF. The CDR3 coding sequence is TGTGCCAGTATCGGGGGGCGGACCGGGGAGCTGTTTTTT.

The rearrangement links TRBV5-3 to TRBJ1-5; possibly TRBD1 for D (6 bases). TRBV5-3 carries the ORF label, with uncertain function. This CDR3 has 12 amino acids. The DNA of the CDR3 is TGTACTCCAGAACAGGGCAGCGGGCCCCAGCATTTT. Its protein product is CTPEQGSGPQHF.

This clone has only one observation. In nucleotides, the CDR3 is TGCGCCAGCGGCACTAGCGGGGGGGCGACAGATACGCAGTATTTT. This encodes CASGTSGGATDTQYF. V gene TRBV5-1 combines with J gene TRBJ2-3, with TRBD2 identical over 13 bases. The CDR3 has 15 amino acids. The germline V gene encodes CDR1 SGHRS and CDR2 YFSETQ. With 7 bases clipped from V and 3 bases from J, the junction kept 5 bases outside the gene matches.

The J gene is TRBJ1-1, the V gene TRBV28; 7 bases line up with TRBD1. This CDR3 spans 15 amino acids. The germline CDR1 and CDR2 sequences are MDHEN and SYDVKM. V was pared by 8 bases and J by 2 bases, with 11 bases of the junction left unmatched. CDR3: CASLKGGTVNTEAFF. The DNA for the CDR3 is TGTGCCAGCTTAAAAGGGGGGACAGTCAACACTGAAGCTTTCTTT.

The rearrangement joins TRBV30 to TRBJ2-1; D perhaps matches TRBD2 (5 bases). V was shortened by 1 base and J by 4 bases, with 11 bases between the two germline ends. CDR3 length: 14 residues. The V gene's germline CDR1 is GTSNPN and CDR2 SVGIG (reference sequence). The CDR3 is CAWSGRLEYNEQFF. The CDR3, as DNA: TGTGCCTGGAGTGGGAGGTTGGAATACAATGAGCAGTTCTTC.

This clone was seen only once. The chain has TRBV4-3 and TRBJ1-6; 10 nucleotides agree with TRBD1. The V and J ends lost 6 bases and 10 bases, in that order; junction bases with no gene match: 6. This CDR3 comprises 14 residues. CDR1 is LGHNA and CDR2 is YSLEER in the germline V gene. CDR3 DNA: TGCGCCAGCAGTCTGGGACAGGGGAAATCACCCCTCCACTTT. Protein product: CASSLGQGKSPLHF.

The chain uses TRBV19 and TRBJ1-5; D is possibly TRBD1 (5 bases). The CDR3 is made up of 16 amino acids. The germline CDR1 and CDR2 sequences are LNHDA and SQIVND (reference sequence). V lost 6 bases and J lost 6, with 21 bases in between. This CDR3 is CASRTPGLLVSQPQHF. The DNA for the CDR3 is TGTGCCAGTAGGACCCCAGGGTTGCTGGTCTCTCAGCCCCAGCATTTT.

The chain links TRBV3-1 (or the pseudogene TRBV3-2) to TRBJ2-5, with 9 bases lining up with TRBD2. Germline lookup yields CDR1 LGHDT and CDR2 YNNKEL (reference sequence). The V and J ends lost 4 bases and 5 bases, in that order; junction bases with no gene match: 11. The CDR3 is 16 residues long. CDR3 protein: CASSPPGSGGWETQYF. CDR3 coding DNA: TGTGCCAGCAGCCCCCCGGGAAGCGGGGGGTGGGAGACCCAGTACTTC.

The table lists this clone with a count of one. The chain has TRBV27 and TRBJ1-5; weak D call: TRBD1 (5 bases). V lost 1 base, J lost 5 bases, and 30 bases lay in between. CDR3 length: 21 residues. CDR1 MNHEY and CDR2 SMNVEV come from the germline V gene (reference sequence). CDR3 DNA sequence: TGTGCCAGCAGTTTATATTCGTTTGGGCCAGGGCGTTTGAGGTTATATCAGCCCCAGCATTTT. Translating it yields CASSLYSFGPGRLRLYQPQHF.

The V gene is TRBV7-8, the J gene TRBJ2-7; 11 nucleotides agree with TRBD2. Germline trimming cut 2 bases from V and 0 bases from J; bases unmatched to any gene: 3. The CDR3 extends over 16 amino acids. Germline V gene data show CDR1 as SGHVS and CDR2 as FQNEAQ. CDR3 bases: TGTGCCAGCAGCTTAACTAGCGGGGGAATCTCCTACGAGCAGTACTTC. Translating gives CASSLTSGGISYEQYF.

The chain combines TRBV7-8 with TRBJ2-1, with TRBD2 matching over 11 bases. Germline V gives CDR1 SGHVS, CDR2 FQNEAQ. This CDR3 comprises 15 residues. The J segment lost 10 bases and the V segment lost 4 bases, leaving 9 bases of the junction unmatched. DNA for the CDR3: TGTGCCAGCAGCTGGAATAGCGGGAGGGCCGGGGAGCAGTTCTTC. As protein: CASSWNSGRAGEQFF. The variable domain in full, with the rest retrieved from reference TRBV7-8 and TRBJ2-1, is GAGVSQSPRYKVAKRGQDVALRCDPISGHVSLFWYQQALGQGPEFLTYFQNEAQLDKSGLPSDRFFAERPEGSVSTLKIQRTQQEDSAVYLCASSWNSGRAGEQFFGPGTRLTVL.

Here the CDR3 DNA reads TGTGCCAGCAGTTTATCGGCGGGGAATAATGAAAAACTGTTTTTT. Its protein is CASSLSAGNNEKLFF. The J gene is TRBJ1-4, the V gene TRBV28; D not resolved. There are 15 residues in the CDR3. Germline loops: CDR1 MDHEN, CDR2 SYDVKM. Trimming pared 1 base from V and 4 bases from J, leaving 10 bases between.

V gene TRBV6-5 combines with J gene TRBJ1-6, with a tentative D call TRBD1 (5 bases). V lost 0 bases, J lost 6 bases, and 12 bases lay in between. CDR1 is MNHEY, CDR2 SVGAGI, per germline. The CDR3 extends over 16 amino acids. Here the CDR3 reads CASSYSVTAPNSPLHF. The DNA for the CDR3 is TGTGCCAGCAGTTACTCGGTGACAGCACCTAATTCACCCCTCCACTTT.

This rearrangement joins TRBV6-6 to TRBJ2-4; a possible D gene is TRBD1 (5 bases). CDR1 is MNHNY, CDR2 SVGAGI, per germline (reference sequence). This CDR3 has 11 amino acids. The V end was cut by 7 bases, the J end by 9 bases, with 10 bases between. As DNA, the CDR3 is TGTGCCAGCAAGGGGATGGGCATTCAGTACTTC. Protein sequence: CASKGMGIQYF.